Below, 30 T cell receptor beta chains from the same sample are listed, as sequenced in a study of T cells after yellow fever vaccination. TCRdb reprocessed the 5' RACE reads with MiXCR, giving one entry per CDR3 protein. The sample contains some 350,000 distinct CDR3 sequences, approximately 10% of which appear only once. Here the sequenced sample was PBMCs, taken on the day of the first yellow fever vaccination. These receptors all come from a man in his late teens or twenties who received the YFV17D yellow fever vaccine.

The chain combines TRBV5-4 with TRBJ2-4; 9 bases map to TRBD2. This CDR3 is 19 amino acids long. The germline V gene encodes CDR1 SGHNT and CDR2 YYREEE (reference sequence). Trimming removed 0 bases from V and 0 bases from J; junction bases left unmatched: 10. CDR3 bases: TGTGCCAGCAGCTTGGTTTCGCTGCGGGAGGGCCTAGCCAAAAACATTCAGTACTTC. This encodes CASSLVSLREGLAKNIQYF.

J is TRBJ1-1 and V is TRBV20-1; no clear D. The CDR3 is 12 amino acids. The germline V gene has CDR1 DFQATT and CDR2 SNEGSKA (reference sequence). V lost 5 bases and J 0 bases, leaving 7 bases between the germline ends. The CDR3 nucleotides are TGCAGTGCTTACATCTTGAACACTGAAGCTTTCTTT. Translating it yields CSAYILNTEAFF.

This clonotype was counted a few times. The rearrangement links TRBV12-5 to TRBJ2-5; D is unclear. Trimming stripped 5 bases from V and 4 bases from J, with 11 bases between. The CDR3 totals 13 residues. Per the germline V gene, CDR1 is LGHNT and CDR2 is FRNRAP. The CDR3 DNA follows: TGTGCTAGTGGTGCTGGCTTGGCAGAGACCCAGTACTTC. It codes for CASGAGLAETQYF. Based on the CDR3 plus reference TRBV12-5 and TRBJ2-5, the full variable domain is DARVTQTPRHKVTEMGQEVTMRCQPILGHNTVFWYRQTMMQGLELLAYFRNRAPLDDSGMPKDRFSAEMPDATLATLKIQPSEPRDSAVYFCASGAGLAETQYFGPGTRLLVL.

This clonotype was observed a few times. The chain is built from TRBV5-8 and TRBJ2-1, with D maybe TRBD1 (6 bases). The germline V gene encodes CDR1 SGHTS and CDR2 YDEGEE. The CDR3 sequence is 16 residues long. V lost 6 bases and J lost 4, with 20 bases in between. CDR3 region: CASTLGSGVYYNEQFF. In DNA, the CDR3 is TGTGCCAGCACCCTGGGTTCAGGGGTCTATTACAATGAGCAGTTCTTC.

This clonotype has just a few counts. The V and J genes are TRBV7-2 and TRBJ1-1; TRBD1 matches at 10 bases. Germline values: CDR1 SGHTA, CDR2 FQGNSA. The CDR3 covers 14 residues. V lost 5 bases and J lost 11; bases outside the gene matches: 11. CDR3 nucleotide sequence: TGTGCCAGCAGCCGGACAGGGGGAGAGTATGTGGCTTTCTTT. It encodes CASSRTGGEYVAFF.

The sample holds a few counts of this clonotype. The rearrangement links TRBV7-9 to TRBJ2-2; tentatively, D is TRBD2 (6 bases). The germline V and J ends were trimmed by 2 bases and 1 base, with 8 bases remaining between them. The germline gives CDR1 SEHNR, CDR2 FQNEAQ (reference sequence). CDR3 length: 15 residues. CDR3 residues: CASSLYSGNTGELFF. In nucleotides, the CDR3 is TGTGCCAGCAGCTTATATAGCGGGAACACCGGGGAGCTGTTTTTT.

This clonotype appeared a few times. The chain employs TRBV4-1 and TRBJ2-7, with 7 bases lining up with TRBD1. Germline loops: CDR1 MGHRA, CDR2 YSYEKL. V shed 5 bases, J shed 1 base, and the junction held 5 bases outside the gene matches. This CDR3 has 14 residues. The CDR3 nucleotides are TGCGCCAGCAGCTTTCCGGGACAGTCCTACGAGCAGTACTTC. Its protein product is CASSFPGQSYEQYF.

J is TRBJ2-6 and V is TRBV20-1, with TRBD2 identical over 8 bases. Trimming removed 4 bases from V and 0 bases from J; junction bases left unmatched: 11. CDR1 and CDR2 (germline): DFQATT, SNEGSKA (reference sequence). The CDR3 is 18 amino acids. CDR3 in amino acids: CSATTRGGPLSGANVLTF. The CDR3 DNA follows: TGCAGTGCTACTACACGGGGGGGGCCCCTCTCTGGGGCCAACGTCCTGACTTTC.

This clonotype showed up many times. The chain employs TRBV4-3 and TRBJ1-3; D unresolved. This CDR3 contains 13 residues. Germline V CDR1 and CDR2: LGHNA, YSLEER. Trimming cost V 0 bases and J 4 bases, with 4 bases left between them. The CDR3 here is CASSQEGGNTIYF. CDR3 in DNA: TGCGCCAGCAGCCAAGAAGGGGGAAACACCATATATTTT.

This chain uses TRBV12-3 or TRBV12-4 with TRBJ1-5; 7 positions agree with TRBD1. CDR3 size: 13 residues. The ends lost 6 bases at V and 10 bases at J; junction bases unmatched: 9. The CDR3 sequence is CASSRQGISPQHF. CDR3 bases: TGTGCCAGCAGCCGACAGGGAATCAGTCCCCAGCATTTT.

This clonotype has more than one count but fewer than ten. The genes are TRBV29-1 and TRBJ2-1, with 11 bases fitting TRBD1. V lost 5 bases to trimming and J lost 5 bases; unmatched junction nucleotides: 11. Germline lookup yields CDR1 SQVTM and CDR2 ANQGSEA. The CDR3 is 16 amino acids. The CDR3 DNA reads as TGCAGCGTTTTACCCGGGACAGGGGGGAATCACAATGAGCAGTTCTTC. As protein: CSVLPGTGGNHNEQFF.

The chain carries TRBV7-2 and TRBJ2-2, with a weak D call TRBD1 (6 bases). Trimming left V 2 bases short and J 8 bases short, with 21 bases between. The CDR3 totals 17 residues. The germline V gene encodes CDR1 SGHTA and CDR2 FQGNSA. CDR3 residues: CASSLLSGAGQTGELFF. The CDR3 DNA follows: TGTGCCAGCAGCTTACTTTCAGGGGCAGGGCAGACAGGGGAGCTGTTTTTT.

This clonotype was recorded a few times. The chain carries TRBV4-1 and TRBJ2-5, with TRBD2 matching over 10 bases. CDR1 and CDR2 from the germline V gene are MGHRA and YSYEKL. The V segment lost 4 bases and the J segment 6 bases; nucleotides outside the gene matches: 8. The CDR3 is made up of 15 amino acids. The CDR3: CASSLKLAGFQTQYF. The DNA for the CDR3 is TGCGCCAGCAGCCTTAAACTAGCGGGGTTCCAGACCCAGTACTTC.

The chain is built from TRBV3-1 and TRBJ2-7; the D gene is possibly TRBD2 (5 bases). The CDR3 runs 15 residues. Germline V CDR1 and CDR2: LGHDT, YNNKEL (reference sequence). The ends were cut back, 1 base at V and 1 base at J, with 11 bases in the middle. CDR3 sequence reads: CASSQVSAGSYEQYF. The CDR3 region has the DNA TGTGCCAGCAGCCAAGTTAGCGCGGGTTCCTACGAGCAGTACTTC.

The chain couples TRBV21-1 to TRBJ1-5; no DNA check was done on the table's D call, TRBD1. TRBV21-1 represents a pseudogene. The CDR3 consists of 14 residues. As DNA, the CDR3 is TGTGCCACTCAACGGACAGAAATAGGTCAGCCCCAGCATTTT. It encodes CATQRTEIGQPQHF.

Points on this clonotype: The junction departs from germline at one end; a sequencing error may be responsible. The DNA of the CDR3 is TGTGCTAGCAGCACCTGGGACACCGGGGAGCTGTTTTTT. Translating it yields CASSTWDTGELFF. The V call is TRBV7-7, the J call TRBJ2-2; D remains unclear. The germline V gene has CDR1 SSHAT and CDR2 FNYEAQ (reference sequence). The CDR3 contains 13 residues.

This clonotype turned up a few times. The chain has TRBV12-3 or TRBV12-4 and TRBJ2-5; D is possibly TRBD1 (6 bases). CDR3 size: 14 residues. The V gene lost 2 bases and the J gene lost 4 bases, with 11 bases spanning the gap. The CDR3 spells CASSLMSRGETQYF. DNA of the CDR3: TGTGCCAGCAGTTTAATGAGCAGGGGAGAGACCCAGTACTTC.

The chain carries TRBV10-2 and TRBJ2-3; D is undetermined. CDR1 is WSHSY, CDR2 SAAADI, per germline. This CDR3 comprises 11 residues. V shed 3 bases and J shed 5 bases, with 3 bases lying between them. The CDR3 protein is CASSEIDTQYF. CDR3 sequence (DNA): TGCGCCAGCAGTGAAATAGATACGCAGTATTTT.

The chain uses TRBV6-1 and TRBJ2-1; D could derive from TRBD1 or TRBD2 (6 bases each). This CDR3 has 16 amino acids. Per germline, CDR1 MNHNS and CDR2 SASEGT. The V end was cut by 6 bases, the J end by 3 bases, with 18 bases between. Here the CDR3 DNA reads TGTGCCAGCAGCCCCGGACGGGGGCCGGACTACAATGAGCAGTTCTTC. Translating gives CASSPGRGPDYNEQFF.

This chain uses TRBV5-1 with TRBJ2-1; 8 bases align to TRBD2. CDR3 length: 16 residues. J was trimmed by 1 base and V by 5 bases; bases with no gene match: 8. CDR1 and CDR2 (germline): SGHRS, YFSETQ. CDR3: CASRPPGGTSYNEQFF. The CDR3 DNA is TGCGCCAGCAGACCCCCGGGGGGGACTTCCTACAATGAGCAGTTCTTC.

The chain links TRBV12-3 or TRBV12-4 to TRBJ2-1; D uncertain. The CDR3 runs to 18 residues. V lost 9 bases and J 3 bases, leaving 27 bases between the germline ends. DNA of the CDR3: TGTGCCAGTCAAAGGCCCCGGCACAGCCTGTCAATCTACAATGAGCAGTTCTTC. It encodes CASQRPRHSLSIYNEQFF.

This clonotype has just one count. The chain carries TRBV5-3 and TRBJ2-2; the D gene is possibly TRBD2 (6 bases). TRBV5-3 is classed as an ORF, of uncertain function. Trimming cost V 8 bases and J 3 bases, with 20 bases left between them. The CDR3 consists of 16 residues. CDR3 nucleotides: TGTGCCAGGGGCCCCAGGCTGGGACTGGACACCGGGGAGCTGTTTTTT. This translates into CARGPRLGLDTGELFF.

J is TRBJ1-5 and V is TRBV6-5; D call uncertain. CDR1 and CDR2 from the germline V gene are MNHEY and SVGAGI. Trimming stripped 2 bases from V and 5 bases from J, with 7 bases between. CDR3 size: 13 residues. The CDR3, as DNA: TGTGCCAGCAGTTACCGGGGATATCAGCCCCAGCATTTT. Its protein is CASSYRGYQPQHF.

This clonotype was recorded many times. The rearrangement links TRBV6-1 to TRBJ1-6, with a possible D match to TRBD1 (6 bases). The CDR3 sequence is 16 residues long. Trimming removed 5 bases from V and 7 bases from J, with 18 bases in between. Per the germline V gene, CDR1 is MNHNS and CDR2 is SASEGT. The CDR3 loop is CASSPRTVQPNSPLHF. The DNA of the CDR3 is TGTGCCAGCAGTCCCCGGACAGTCCAACCAAATTCACCCCTCCACTTT.

In its sample, this clonotype was seen many times. This chain connects TRBV18 to TRBJ2-1; 12 nucleotides match TRBD2. In germline, CDR1 is KGHSH, CDR2 LQKENI. Trimming cost V 2 bases and J 10 bases; bases outside gene matches: 6. The CDR3 extends over 15 amino acids. CDR3 in amino acids: CASSPVGLAGKEQFF. CDR3 in DNA: TGTGCCAGCTCACCAGTTGGACTAGCGGGGAAAGAGCAGTTCTTC.

This chain connects TRBV20-1 to TRBJ1-1; D might be TRBD1 (5 bases). V was clipped by 6 bases and J by 7 bases, with 15 bases between them. This CDR3 spans 12 amino acids. Germline V CDR1 and CDR2: DFQATT, SNEGSKA (reference sequence). The chain's CDR3 is CSAQGTHSEAFF. The CDR3 DNA reads TGCAGTGCCCAAGGGACCCACAGTGAAGCTTTCTTT.

This clonotype was counted a few times. The chain carries TRBV5-4 and TRBJ2-5; maybe TRBD1 (5 bases). Trimming left V 0 bases short and J 5 bases short, with 17 bases between. This CDR3 has 16 amino acids. Germline V gives CDR1 SGHNT, CDR2 YYREEE (reference sequence). CDR3 DNA sequence: TGTGCCAGCAGCTTGGGCGTAGGGGCGAGCCTGGAGACCCAGTACTTC. It encodes CASSLGVGASLETQYF.

V usage is TRBV28 and J usage is TRBJ1-6; tentatively, D is TRBD1 (6 bases). The CDR3 runs to 17 residues. Trimming shortened V by 3 bases and J by 6 bases, and 18 bases separated the two germline ends. CDR1 is MDHEN and CDR2 is SYDVKM in the germline V gene. As DNA, the CDR3 is TGTGCCAGCAGTTTTAAACAGCGTTTAGGGGGTAATTCACCCCTCCACTTT. The encoded protein is CASSFKQRLGGNSPLHF.

There are a few counts of this clonotype. J is TRBJ2-1 and V is TRBV5-4; unclear D gene. The CDR3 runs 17 residues. Germline V lookup: CDR1 SGHNT, CDR2 YYREEE (reference sequence). The V and J ends lost 0 bases and 1 base respectively, with 14 bases between them. This chain's CDR3 is CASSLASLVGSYNEQFF. The CDR3 coding sequence is TGTGCCAGCAGCTTGGCCTCTTTAGTCGGGTCCTACAATGAGCAGTTCTTC.

V is TRBV6-1 and J is TRBJ2-1; D unclear. The CDR3 is made up of 15 amino acids. Germline V CDR1 and CDR2: MNHNS, SASEGT. V shed 7 bases and J shed 8 bases, with 21 bases lying between them. CDR3 DNA sequence: TGTGCCAGCAAATTGGCGTTTTTCGGCAATTATGAGCAGTTCTTC. Its protein product is CASKLAFFGNYEQFF.